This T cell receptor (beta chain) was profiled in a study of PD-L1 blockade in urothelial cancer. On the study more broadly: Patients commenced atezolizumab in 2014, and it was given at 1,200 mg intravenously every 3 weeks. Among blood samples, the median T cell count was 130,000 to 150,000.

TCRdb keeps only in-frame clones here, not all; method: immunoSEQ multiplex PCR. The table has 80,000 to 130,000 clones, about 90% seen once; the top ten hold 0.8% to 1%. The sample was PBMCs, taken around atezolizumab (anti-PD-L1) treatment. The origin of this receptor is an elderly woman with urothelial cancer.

CDR3 DNA: TGTGCCAGTATCGAGACTAGCGCCCAAAATGAGCAGTTCTTC. Translated: CASIETSAQNEQFF. This sequence joins TRBV19 and TRBJ2-1, with 8 bases that match TRBD2. The V segment lost 7 bases and the J segment 7 bases; nucleotides outside the gene matches: 9. CDR1 LNHDA and CDR2 SQIVND come from the germline V gene (reference sequence). This CDR3 contains 14 residues.